This T cell receptor beta chain was documented in a study of OX40 agonist ivuxolimab in advanced cancers. General study points: Antigens targeted by the expanded peripheral T cells were not determined.

Turning to this clone: Its antigen is as yet unknown.

Cycle 7 day 1, cycle 4 day 1, and baseline were the timepoints at which blood was sampled. Profiling relied on immunoSEQ multiplex PCR, and the TCRdb table lists in-frame clones only, not all of them. The table has around 51,000 clones, about 80% seen once. The source is an adult with an advanced solid tumor such as melanoma, head and neck, liver or kidney cancer. The sequenced sample was CD4+ or CD8+ T cells sorted from blood, obtained in a trial of the OX40 agonist ivuxolimab.

In DNA, the CDR3 is TGCGCCAGCAGCCAAGAAGCCGGGACCCCAGTCCCGAGGCAGTTCTTC. It specifies CASSQEAGTPVPRQFF. The chain couples TRBV4-1 to TRBJ2-1, with D perhaps matching TRBD1 or TRBD2 (5 bases each). Germline lookup yields CDR1 MGHRA and CDR2 YSYEKL. V was shortened by 0 bases and J by 12 bases, with 21 bases between the two germline ends. The CDR3 consists of 16 residues.